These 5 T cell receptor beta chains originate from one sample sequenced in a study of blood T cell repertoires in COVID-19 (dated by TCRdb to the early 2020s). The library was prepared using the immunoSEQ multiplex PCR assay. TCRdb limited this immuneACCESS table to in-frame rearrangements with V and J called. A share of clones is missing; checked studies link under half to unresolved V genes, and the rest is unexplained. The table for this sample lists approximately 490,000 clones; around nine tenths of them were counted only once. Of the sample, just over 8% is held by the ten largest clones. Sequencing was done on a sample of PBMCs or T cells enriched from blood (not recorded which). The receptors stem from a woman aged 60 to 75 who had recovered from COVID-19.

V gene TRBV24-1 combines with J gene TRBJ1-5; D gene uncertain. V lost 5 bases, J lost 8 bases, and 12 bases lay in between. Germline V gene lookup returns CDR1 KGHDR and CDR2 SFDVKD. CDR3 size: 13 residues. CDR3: CATSAAGGKPQHF. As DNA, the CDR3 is TGTGCCACCAGTGCGGCAGGCGGGAAGCCCCAGCATTTT.

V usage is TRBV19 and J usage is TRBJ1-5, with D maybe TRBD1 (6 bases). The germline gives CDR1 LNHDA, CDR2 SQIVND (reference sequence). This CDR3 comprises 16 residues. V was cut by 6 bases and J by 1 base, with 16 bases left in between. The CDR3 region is CASRSPGVGSNQPQHF. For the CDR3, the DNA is TGTGCCAGTAGGTCCCCAGGGGTTGGGAGCAATCAGCCCCAGCATTTT.

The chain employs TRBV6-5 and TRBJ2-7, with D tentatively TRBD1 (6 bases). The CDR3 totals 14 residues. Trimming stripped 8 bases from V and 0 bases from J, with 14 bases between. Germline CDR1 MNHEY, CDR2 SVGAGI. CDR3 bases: TGTGCCAGCGCAGGGGCACTGCCCTCCTACGAGCAGTACTTC. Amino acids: CASAGALPSYEQYF.

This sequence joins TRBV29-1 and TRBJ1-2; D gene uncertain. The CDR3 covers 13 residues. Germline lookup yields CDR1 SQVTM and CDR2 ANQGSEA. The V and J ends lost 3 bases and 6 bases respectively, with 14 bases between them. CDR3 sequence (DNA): TGCAGCGTTGAGGAACAGCAAATTAATGGCTACACCTTC. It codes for CSVEEQQINGYTF.

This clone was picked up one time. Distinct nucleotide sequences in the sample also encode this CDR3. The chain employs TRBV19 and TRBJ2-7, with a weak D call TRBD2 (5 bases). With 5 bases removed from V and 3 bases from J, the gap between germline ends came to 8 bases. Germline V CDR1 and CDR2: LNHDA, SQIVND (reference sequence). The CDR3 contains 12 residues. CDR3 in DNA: TGTGCCAGTAGTGATCGGGGCTACGAGCAGTACTTC. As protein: CASSDRGYEQYF.